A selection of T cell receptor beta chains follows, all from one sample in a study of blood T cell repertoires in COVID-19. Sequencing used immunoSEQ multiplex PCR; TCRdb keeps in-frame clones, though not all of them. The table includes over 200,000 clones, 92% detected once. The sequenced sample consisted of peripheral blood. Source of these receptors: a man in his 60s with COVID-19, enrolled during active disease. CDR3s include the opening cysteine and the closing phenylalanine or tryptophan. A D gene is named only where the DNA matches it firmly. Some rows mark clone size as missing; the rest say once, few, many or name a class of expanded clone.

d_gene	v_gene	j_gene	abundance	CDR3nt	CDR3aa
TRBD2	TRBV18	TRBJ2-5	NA	TGTGCCAGCTCACCTCAGGGTAGCGGGGAGACCCAGTACTTC	CASSPQGSGETQYF
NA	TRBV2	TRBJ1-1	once	TGTGCCAGCACCGGGAGCAGGGTGGGCACTGAAGCTTTCTTT	CASTGSRVGTEAFF
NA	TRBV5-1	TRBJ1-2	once	TGCGCCAGCAGCTTGGGAGGGGACTTGGGCTACACCTTC	CASSLGGDLGYTF
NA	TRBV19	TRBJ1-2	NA	TGTGCCAGTAGTAGCCCTAGCGGGCCTGACGGCTACACCTTC	CASSSPSGPDGYTF
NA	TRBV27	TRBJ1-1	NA	TGTGCCAGCAGTTTTGGGACACCCTCTGAAGCTTTCTTT	CASSFGTPSEAFF
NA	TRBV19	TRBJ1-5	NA	TGTGCCAGTAGTATAGATTTAATATCGGGCAATCAGCCCCAGCATTTT	CASSIDLISGNQPQHF
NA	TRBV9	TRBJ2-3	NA	TGTGCCAGCAGCGAGGGGGGGCCCTTCGGTTCCGATACGCAGTATTTT	CASSEGGPFGSDTQYF
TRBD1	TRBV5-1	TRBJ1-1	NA	TGCGCCAGCAGCTTGGCCATGACAGGGGGGCCGAACACTGAAGCTTTCTTT	CASSLAMTGGPNTEAFF
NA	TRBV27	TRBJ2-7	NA	TGTGCCAGCAGACCCTATGAAGGGGGGGCCTACGAGCAGTACTTC	CASRPYEGGAYEQYF
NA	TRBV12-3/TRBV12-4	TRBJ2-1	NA	TGTGCCTCCGGAGGGATGTACAATGAGCAGTTCTTC	CASGGMYNEQFF
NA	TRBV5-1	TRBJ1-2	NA	TGCGCCAGCAGCCGGGACACGGTGAGGGCTGGAGGCTACACCTTC	CASSRDTVRAGGYTF
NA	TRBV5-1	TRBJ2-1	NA	TGCGCCAGCAGCTCCGGAGCGGGTTCGAACTACAATGAGCAGTTCTTC	CASSSGAGSNYNEQFF
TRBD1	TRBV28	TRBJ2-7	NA	TGTGCCAGCGCCAGGACAGGGGGTTCATACGAGCAGTACTTC	CASARTGGSYEQYF
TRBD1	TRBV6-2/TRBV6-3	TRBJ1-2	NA	TGTGCCAGCAGTTACTCGAGGGACAGGGGGGTCAACTATGGCTACACCTTC	CASSYSRDRGVNYGYTF
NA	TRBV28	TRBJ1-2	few	TGTGCCAGCAGTCCCCCGCGGCCTAACTATGGCTACACCTTC	CASSPPRPNYGYTF
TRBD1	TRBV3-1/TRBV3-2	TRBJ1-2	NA	TGTGCCAGCAGCCAAGGGGGGACAGGCTCCTATGGCTACACCTTC	CASSQGGTGSYGYTF
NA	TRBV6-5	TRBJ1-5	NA	TGTGCCAGCACAATATCACAATTAAATCAGCCCCAGCATTTT	CASTISQLNQPQHF
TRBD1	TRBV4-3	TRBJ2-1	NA	TGCGCCAGCAGCCAGCAGGGACAGGGGAGGTTAGGTGAGCAGTTCTTC	CASSQQGQGRLGEQFF
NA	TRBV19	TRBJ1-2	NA	TGTGCCAGTAGTATCCCAGGGCTGAACTATGGCTACACCTTC	CASSIPGLNYGYTF